This T cell receptor beta chain was documented in a study of blood T cell repertoires in COVID-19. Study information: COVID-19 samples, acute and convalescent, were from the United States, Italy and Spain. T cells, B-cell-depleted T cells, or PBMCs supplied cDNA or gDNA.

Germline V gene lookup returns CDR1 LGHNA and CDR2 YSLEER. The ends were cut back, 4 bases at V and 0 bases at J, with 9 bases in the middle. The CDR3 contains 15 residues. There are a few counts of this clone. Original handling: Estimates of nucleated cell counts were drawn from the amplification of reference gene primers. Assay: immunoSEQ multiplex PCR; the TCRdb copy retains only in-frame clones and omits some. V and J calls and clone size are copied from that table; D and trimming were computed from the DNA. The repertoire includes roughly 8,100 clones, about four fifths of them detected once, and about 17% sits in the top ten.

This sequence was found in a human donor with active COVID-19. The donor label of this sample is uncertain. The rearrangement links TRBV4-3 to TRBJ1-4, with no clear D. Sequenced input: peripheral blood. Written as DNA, the CDR3 is TGCGCCAGCAGCCTCGAACTTGCAACTAATGAAAAACTGTTTTTT. Translated, it gives CASSLELATNEKLFF.